Below are 9 T cell receptor beta chains sequenced from a single sample in a study of blood T cells in healthy people across ages. A second PCR, run for about 7 to 11 cycles, used a sample-barcoded 5' primer plus a J-beta primer mix. TCRdb redid the calling of the 5' RACE reads with MiXCR, one entry per CDR3 protein. The repertoire holds 2 million or so distinct CDR3 sequences, just under 50% seen once, with around 2.1% in the top ten. The sample was blood. These receptors were obtained from a woman aged 40 to 49 in good health.

This chain uses TRBV12-3 or TRBV12-4 with TRBJ2-3; 16 bases are a match to TRBD2. The V segment lost 6 bases and the J segment 6 bases; nucleotides outside the gene matches: 3. This CDR3 contains 15 residues. The CDR3 coding sequence is TGTGCCAGCAGCCTGGGACTAGCGGGGGGGGATACGCAGTATTTT. Its protein product is CASSLGLAGGDTQYF.

The chain is built from TRBV12-3 or TRBV12-4 and TRBJ1-2; tentative D call: TRBD1 (5 bases). The V end was cut by 6 bases, the J end by 2 bases, with 13 bases between. This CDR3 is built from 14 residues. The CDR3 loop is CASSNNGGNYGYTF. The CDR3 nucleotides are TGTGCCAGCAGCAACAACGGGGGAAACTATGGCTACACCTTC.

This clonotype was picked up one time. The chain combines TRBV6-5 with TRBJ1-6, with D possibly being TRBD1 (5 bases). This CDR3 spans 14 amino acids. With 6 bases removed from V and 8 bases from J, the gap between germline ends came to 14 bases. The V gene's germline CDR1 is MNHEY and CDR2 SVGAGI. The CDR3 DNA reads TGTGCCAGCAGCACGACCACAGGTTATTCACCCCTCCACTTT. This gives the protein CASSTTTGYSPLHF.

The chain carries TRBV14 and TRBJ2-4; perhaps TRBD2 as D (6 bases). Germline loops: CDR1 SGHDN, CDR2 FVKESK. The V end lost 1 base, the J end lost 3 bases, and 10 bases lay between the germline ends. The CDR3 sequence is 15 residues long. The CDR3 bases are TGTGCCAGCAGCCAAGGCGGGGCTGGCAAAAACATTCAGTACTTC. Encoded protein: CASSQGGAGKNIQYF.

The chain has TRBV20-1 and TRBJ2-1; 7 bases are shared with TRBD1. Looked up from germline, CDR1 is DFQATT and CDR2 is SNEGSKA (reference sequence). The junction had 8 bases not matched to a gene; V was cut back by 2 bases and J by 7 bases. The CDR3 runs 14 residues. CDR3 nucleotide sequence: TGCAGTGCTAGACTTGAGAGGGGGCTAAATGAGCAGTTCTTC. It specifies CSARLERGLNEQFF.

This clonotype came up many times. The V call is TRBV7-2, the J call TRBJ2-5, with D unresolved. Trimming took off 1 base at V and 4 bases at J, with 7 bases between the two ends. The germline V gene has CDR1 SGHTA and CDR2 FQGNSA. The CDR3 runs 13 residues. The CDR3 DNA sequence: TGTGCCAGCAGCTTAGAGGTTTTAGAGACCCAGTACTTC. This codes for CASSLEVLETQYF.

The chain employs TRBV29-1 and TRBJ2-5; the D gene is possibly TRBD2 (6 bases). Trimming stripped 7 bases from V and 4 bases from J, with 19 bases between. This CDR3 has 14 amino acids. In germline, CDR1 is SQVTM, CDR2 ANQGSEA. CDR3 nucleotides: TGCAGCGCCCCCGGGCGGGGAGGAGGAGAGACCCAGTACTTC. Translation gives CSAPGRGGGETQYF.

The rearrangement links TRBV15 to TRBJ2-5; no clear D gene. CDR3 size: 15 residues. The V gene's germline CDR1 is LNHNV and CDR2 YYDKDF (reference sequence). The V end was cut by 5 bases, the J end by 2 bases, with 15 bases between. The CDR3 sequence: CATSANRAVQETQYF. The CDR3 coding sequence is TGTGCCACCAGCGCAAATCGGGCTGTTCAAGAGACCCAGTACTTC.

In this sample, this clonotype turned up once. This CDR3 reads CASRLRQGYGYTF. CDR3 nucleotides: TGTGCCAGCAGGCTCCGACAGGGCTATGGCTACACCTTC. The V call is TRBV6-1, the J call TRBJ1-2, with TRBD1 matching 7 bases. CDR1 and CDR2 (germline): MNHNS, SASEGT. There are 13 residues in the CDR3. With V trimmed by 6 bases and J by 4 bases, 5 bases remained unmatched.